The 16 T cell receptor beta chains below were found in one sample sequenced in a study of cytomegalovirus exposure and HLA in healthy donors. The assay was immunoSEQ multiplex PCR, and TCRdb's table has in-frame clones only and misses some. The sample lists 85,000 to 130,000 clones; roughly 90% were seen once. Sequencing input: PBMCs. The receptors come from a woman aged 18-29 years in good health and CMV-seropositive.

The CDR3 loop reads CASSSTGKKYVLTF. For the CDR3, the DNA is TGTGCCAGCAGCTCTACCGGGAAAAAGTACGTCCTGACTTTC. V and J are TRBV5-4 and TRBJ2-6; D perhaps matches TRBD2 (5 bases). This CDR3 comprises 14 residues. Germline CDR1 reads SGHNT; CDR2 reads YYREEE (reference sequence). Trimming removed 3 bases from V and 11 bases from J, with 15 bases in between.

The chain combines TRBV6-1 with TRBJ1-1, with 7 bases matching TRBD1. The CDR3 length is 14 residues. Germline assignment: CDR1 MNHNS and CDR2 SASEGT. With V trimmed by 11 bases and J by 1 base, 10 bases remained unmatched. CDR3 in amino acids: CAGDRDLPNTEAFF. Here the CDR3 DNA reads TGTGCCGGTGACAGGGACCTCCCGAACACTGAAGCTTTCTTT.

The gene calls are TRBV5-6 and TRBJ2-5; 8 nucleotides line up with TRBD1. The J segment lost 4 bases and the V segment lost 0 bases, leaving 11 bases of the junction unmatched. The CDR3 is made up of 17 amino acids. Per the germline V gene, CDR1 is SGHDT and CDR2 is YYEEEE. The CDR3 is CASSLGRPPGGRETQYF. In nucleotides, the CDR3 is TGTGCCAGCAGCTTGGGACGGCCCCCAGGGGGCAGAGAGACCCAGTACTTC.

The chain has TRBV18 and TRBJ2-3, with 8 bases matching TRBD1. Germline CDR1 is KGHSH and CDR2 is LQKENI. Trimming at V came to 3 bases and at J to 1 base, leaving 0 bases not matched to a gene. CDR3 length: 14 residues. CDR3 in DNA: TGTGCCAGCTCACCGGACAGGGGCACAGATACGCAGTATTTT. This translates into CASSPDRGTDTQYF.

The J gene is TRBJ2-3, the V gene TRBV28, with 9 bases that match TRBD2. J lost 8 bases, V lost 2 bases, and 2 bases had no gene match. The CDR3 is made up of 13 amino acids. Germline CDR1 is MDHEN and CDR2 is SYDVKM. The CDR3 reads CASSLQRGATQYF. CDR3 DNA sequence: TGTGCCAGCAGTTTACAGCGGGGGGCTACGCAGTATTTT.

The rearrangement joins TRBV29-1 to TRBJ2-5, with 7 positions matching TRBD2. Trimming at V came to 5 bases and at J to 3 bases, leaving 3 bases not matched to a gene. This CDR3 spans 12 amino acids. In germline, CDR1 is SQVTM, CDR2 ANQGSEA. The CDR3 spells CSVWTREETQYF. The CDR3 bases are TGCAGCGTTTGGACTAGAGAAGAGACCCAGTACTTC.

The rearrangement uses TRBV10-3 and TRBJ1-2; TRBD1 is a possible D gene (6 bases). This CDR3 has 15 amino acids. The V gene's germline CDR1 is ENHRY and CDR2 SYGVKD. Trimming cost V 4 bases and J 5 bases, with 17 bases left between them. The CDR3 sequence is CAISGQQGETYGYTF. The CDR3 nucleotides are TGTGCCATCAGTGGTCAACAGGGTGAGACATATGGCTACACCTTC.

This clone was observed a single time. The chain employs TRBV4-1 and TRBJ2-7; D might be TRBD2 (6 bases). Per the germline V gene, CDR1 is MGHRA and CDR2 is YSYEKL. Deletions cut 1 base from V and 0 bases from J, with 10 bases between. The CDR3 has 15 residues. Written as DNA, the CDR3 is TGCGCCAGCAGCCAAGGACGGGGGACCTCCTACGAGCAGTACTTC. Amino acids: CASSQGRGTSYEQYF.

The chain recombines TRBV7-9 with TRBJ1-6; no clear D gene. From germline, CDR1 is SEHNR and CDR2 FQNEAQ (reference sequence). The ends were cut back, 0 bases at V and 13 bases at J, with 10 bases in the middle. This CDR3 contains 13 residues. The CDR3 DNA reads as TGTGCCAGCAGCTTAGCGGCAGAATGGCCCCTCCACTTT. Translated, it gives CASSLAAEWPLHF.

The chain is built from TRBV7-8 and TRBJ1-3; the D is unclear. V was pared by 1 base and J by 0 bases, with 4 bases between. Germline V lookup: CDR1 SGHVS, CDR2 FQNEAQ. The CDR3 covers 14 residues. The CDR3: CASSLDSSGNTIYF. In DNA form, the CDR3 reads TGTGCCAGCAGCTTAGACAGCTCTGGAAACACCATATATTTT.

In DNA form, the CDR3 reads TGTGCCAGCTCACCGGGGGGACCGGGCACCGGGGAGCTGTTTTTT. It is translated as CASSPGGPGTGELFF. The chain employs TRBV18 and TRBJ2-2; weak D call: TRBD2 (6 bases). With 3 bases removed from V and 4 bases from J, the gap between germline ends came to 12 bases. The CDR3 spans 15 residues. Germline CDR1 KGHSH, CDR2 LQKENI. Based on the CDR3 plus reference TRBV18 and TRBJ2-2, the full variable domain is NAGVMQNPRHLVRRRGQEARLRCSPMKGHSHVYWYRQLPEEGLKFMVYLQKENIIDESGMPKERFSAEFPKEGPSILRIQQVVRGDSAAYFCASSPGGPGTGELFFGEGSRLTVL.

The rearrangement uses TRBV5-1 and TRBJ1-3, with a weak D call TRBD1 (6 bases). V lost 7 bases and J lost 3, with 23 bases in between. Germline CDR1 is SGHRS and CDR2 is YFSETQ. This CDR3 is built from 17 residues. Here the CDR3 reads CASALGQGQRGGNTIYF. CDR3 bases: TGCGCCAGCGCTCTTGGGCAGGGGCAACGGGGTGGAAACACCATATATTTT.

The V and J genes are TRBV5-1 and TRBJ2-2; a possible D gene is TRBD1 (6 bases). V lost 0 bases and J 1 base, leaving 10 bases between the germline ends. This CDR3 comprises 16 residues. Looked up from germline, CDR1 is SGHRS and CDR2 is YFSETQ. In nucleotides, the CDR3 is TGCGCCAGCAGCTTGGATCCAGGGGTGAACACCGGGGAGCTGTTTTTT. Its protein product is CASSLDPGVNTGELFF.

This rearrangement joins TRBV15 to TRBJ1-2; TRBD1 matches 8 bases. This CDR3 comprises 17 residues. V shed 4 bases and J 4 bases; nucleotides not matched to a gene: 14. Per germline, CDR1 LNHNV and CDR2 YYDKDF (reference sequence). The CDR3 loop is CATSTGDRFTPFYGYTF. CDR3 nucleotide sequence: TGTGCCACCAGCACAGGGGACAGGTTCACCCCGTTCTATGGCTACACCTTC.

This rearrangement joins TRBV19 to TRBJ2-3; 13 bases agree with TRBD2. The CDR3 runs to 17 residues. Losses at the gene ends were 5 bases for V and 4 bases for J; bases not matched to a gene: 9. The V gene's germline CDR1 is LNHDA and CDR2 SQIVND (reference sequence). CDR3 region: CASSPGTSGVRADTQYF. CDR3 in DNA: TGTGCCAGTAGTCCCGGGACTAGCGGGGTGAGGGCAGATACGCAGTATTTT.

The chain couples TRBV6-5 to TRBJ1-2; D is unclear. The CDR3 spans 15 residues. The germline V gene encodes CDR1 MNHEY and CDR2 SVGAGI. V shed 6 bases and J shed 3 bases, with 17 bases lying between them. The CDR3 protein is CASSRDPRGDYGYTF. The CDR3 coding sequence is TGTGCCAGCAGCCGAGACCCTCGCGGGGACTATGGCTACACCTTC.